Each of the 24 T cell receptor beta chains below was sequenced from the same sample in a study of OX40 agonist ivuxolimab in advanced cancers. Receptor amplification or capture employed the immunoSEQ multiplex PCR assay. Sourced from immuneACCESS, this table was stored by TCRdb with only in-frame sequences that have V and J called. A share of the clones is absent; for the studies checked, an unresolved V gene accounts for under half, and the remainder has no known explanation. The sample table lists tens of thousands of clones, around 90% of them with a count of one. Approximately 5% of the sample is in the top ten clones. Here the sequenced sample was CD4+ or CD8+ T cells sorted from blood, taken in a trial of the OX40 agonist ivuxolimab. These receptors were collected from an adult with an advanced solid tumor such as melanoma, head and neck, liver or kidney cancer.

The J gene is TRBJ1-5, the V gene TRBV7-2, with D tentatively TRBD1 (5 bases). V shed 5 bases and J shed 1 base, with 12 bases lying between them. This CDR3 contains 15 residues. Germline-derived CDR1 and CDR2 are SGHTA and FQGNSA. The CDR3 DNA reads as TGTGCCAGCAGCCGGGGGGGGACGAGCAATCAGCCCCAGCATTTT. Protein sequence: CASSRGGTSNQPQHF.

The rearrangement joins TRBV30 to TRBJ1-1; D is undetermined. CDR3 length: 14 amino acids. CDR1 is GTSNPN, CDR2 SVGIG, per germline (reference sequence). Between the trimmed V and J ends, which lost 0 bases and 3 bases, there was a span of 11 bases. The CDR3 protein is CAWSVSPVDTEAFF. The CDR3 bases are TGTGCCTGGAGTGTATCCCCGGTGGACACTGAAGCTTTCTTT.

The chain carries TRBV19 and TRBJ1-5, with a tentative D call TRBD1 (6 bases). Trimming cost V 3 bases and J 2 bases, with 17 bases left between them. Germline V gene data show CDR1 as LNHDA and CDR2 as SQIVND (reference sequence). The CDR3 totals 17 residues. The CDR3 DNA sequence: TGTGCCAGTAGTATCCCCTCCGGGGGGCTGGGCAATCAGCCCCAGCATTTT. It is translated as CASSIPSGGLGNQPQHF.

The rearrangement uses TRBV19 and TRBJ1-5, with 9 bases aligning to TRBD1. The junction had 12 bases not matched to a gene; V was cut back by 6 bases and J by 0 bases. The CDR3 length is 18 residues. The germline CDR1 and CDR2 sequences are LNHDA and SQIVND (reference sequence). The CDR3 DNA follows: TGTGCCAGTAGCCCTCCGGGACAGGGCCTTTATAGCAATCAGCCCCAGCATTTT. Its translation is CASSPPGQGLYSNQPQHF.

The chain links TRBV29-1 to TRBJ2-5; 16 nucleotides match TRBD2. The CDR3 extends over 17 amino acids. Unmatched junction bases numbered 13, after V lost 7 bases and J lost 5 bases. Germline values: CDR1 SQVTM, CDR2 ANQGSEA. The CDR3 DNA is TGCAGCGCCCGTCCCGGGACTAGCGGGGGGGGCGGGGAGACCCAGTACTTC. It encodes CSARPGTSGGGGETQYF. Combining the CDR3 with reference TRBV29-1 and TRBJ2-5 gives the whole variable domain SAVISQKPSRDICQRGTSLTIQCQVDSQVTMMFWYRQQPGQSLTLIATANQGSEATYESGFVIDKFPISRPNLTFSTLTVSNMSPEDSSIYLCSARPGTSGGGGETQYFGPGTRLLVL.

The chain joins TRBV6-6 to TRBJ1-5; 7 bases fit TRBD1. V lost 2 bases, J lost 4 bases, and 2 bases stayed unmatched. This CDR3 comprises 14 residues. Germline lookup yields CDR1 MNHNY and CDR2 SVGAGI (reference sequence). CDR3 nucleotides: TGTGCCAGCAGTTACACACAGGGGAATCAGCCCCAGCATTTT. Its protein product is CASSYTQGNQPQHF.

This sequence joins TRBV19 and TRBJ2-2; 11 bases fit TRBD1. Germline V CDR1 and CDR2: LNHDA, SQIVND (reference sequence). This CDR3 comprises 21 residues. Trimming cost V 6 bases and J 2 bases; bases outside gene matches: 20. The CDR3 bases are TGTGCCAGTAGATCGTTAGTCGGGACAGGGGGATCTACTTTTAACACCGGGGAGCTGTTTTTT. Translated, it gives CASRSLVGTGGSTFNTGELFF.

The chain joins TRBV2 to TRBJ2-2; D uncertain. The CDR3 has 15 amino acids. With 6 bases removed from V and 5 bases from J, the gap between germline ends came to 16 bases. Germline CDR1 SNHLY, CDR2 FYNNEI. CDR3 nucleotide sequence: TGTGCCAGCAGGCTAGGGTTGGGCTGGACCGGGGAGCTGTTTTTT. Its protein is CASRLGLGWTGELFF.

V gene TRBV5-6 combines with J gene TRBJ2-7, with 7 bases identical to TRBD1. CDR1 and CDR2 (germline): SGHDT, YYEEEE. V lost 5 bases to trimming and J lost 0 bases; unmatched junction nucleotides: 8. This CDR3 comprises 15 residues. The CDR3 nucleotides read TGTGCCAGCAGGCCGGGACAGCATACCTCCTACGAGCAGTACTTC. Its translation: CASRPGQHTSYEQYF. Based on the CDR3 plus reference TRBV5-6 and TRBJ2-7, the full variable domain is DAGVTQSPTHLIKTRGQQVTLRCSPKSGHDTVSWYQQALGQGPQFIFQYYEEEERQRGNFPDRFSGHQFPNYSSELNVNALLLGDSALYLCASRPGQHTSYEQYFGPGTRLTVT.

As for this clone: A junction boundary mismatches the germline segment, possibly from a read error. The CDR3 region is CASSQDRNF. The CDR3 DNA is TGTGCCAGCAGCCAGGACAGGAACTTT. The chain recombines TRBV5-3 with TRBJ1-1; 7 bases align to TRBD1. TRBV5-3 is given ORF status, its function remaining uncertain. The CDR3 is 9 amino acids.

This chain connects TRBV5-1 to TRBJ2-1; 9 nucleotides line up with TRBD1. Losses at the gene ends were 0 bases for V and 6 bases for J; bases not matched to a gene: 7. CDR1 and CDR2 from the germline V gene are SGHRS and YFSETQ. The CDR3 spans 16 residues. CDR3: CASSLATGTGFNEQFF. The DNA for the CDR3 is TGCGCCAGCAGCTTGGCCACCGGGACAGGGTTCAATGAGCAGTTCTTC.

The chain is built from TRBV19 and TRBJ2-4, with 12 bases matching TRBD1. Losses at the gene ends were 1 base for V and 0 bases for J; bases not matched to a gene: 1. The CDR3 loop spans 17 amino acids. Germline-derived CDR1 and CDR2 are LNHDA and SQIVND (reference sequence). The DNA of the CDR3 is TGTGCCAGTAGTATAGGGGACAGGGGGCTAGCCAAAAACATTCAGTACTTC. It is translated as CASSIGDRGLAKNIQYF.

Here the CDR3 DNA reads TGTGCCCCCCGCCGCCGCAGGCCGGGAGAGCAGTACTTC. It codes for CAPRRRRPGEQYF. V and J are TRBV30 and TRBJ2-7; D possibly corresponds to TRBD2 (5 bases). V lost 8 bases and J 7 bases, leaving 21 bases between the germline ends. The CDR3 runs to 13 residues. Germline values: CDR1 GTSNPN, CDR2 SVGIG (reference sequence).

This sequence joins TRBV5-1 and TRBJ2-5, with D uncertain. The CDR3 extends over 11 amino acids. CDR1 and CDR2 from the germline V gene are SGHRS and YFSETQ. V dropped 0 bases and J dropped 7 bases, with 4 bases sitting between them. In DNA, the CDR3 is TGCGCCAGCAGCTTGGAGGTGACCCAGTACTTC. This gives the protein CASSLEVTQYF.

The CDR3 nucleotides are TGTGCCAGCAGAGAGACGGATAACTATGGCTACACCTTC. Protein product: CASRETDNYGYTF. This chain uses TRBV27 with TRBJ1-2; D gene unclear. The CDR3 is 13 amino acids. The germline CDR1 and CDR2 sequences are MNHEY and SMNVEV (reference sequence). Trimming shortened V by 6 bases and J by 1 base, and 9 bases separated the two germline ends.

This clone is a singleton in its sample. CDR3 sequence reads: CASSPSGMGDEAFF. CDR3 DNA: TGCGCCAGCAGCCCATCGGGAATGGGGGATGAAGCTTTCTTT. This chain uses TRBV5-1 with TRBJ1-1; tentative D call: TRBD1 (5 bases). V was cut by 4 bases and J by 7 bases, with 17 bases left in between. The CDR3 spans 14 residues. Germline assignment: CDR1 SGHRS and CDR2 YFSETQ.

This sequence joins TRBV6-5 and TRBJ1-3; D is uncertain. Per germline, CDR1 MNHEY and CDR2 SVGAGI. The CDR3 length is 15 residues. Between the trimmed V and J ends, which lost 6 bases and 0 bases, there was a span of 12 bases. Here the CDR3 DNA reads TGTGCCAGCAGCCCTACATGGGGCTCTGGAAACACCATATATTTT. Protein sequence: CASSPTWGSGNTIYF.

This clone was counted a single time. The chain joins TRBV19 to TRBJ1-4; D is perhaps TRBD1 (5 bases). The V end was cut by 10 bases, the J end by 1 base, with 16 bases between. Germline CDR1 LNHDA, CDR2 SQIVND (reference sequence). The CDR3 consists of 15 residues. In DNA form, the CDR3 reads TGTGCCACTTCCGCCGGGGGACTAACTAATGAAAAACTGTTTTTT. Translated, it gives CATSAGGLTNEKLFF.

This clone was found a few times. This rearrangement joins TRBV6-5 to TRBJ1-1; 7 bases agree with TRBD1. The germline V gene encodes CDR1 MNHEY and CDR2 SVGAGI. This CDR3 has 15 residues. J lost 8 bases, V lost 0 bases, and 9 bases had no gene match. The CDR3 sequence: CASSYSTGQPREAFF. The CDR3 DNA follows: TGTGCCAGCAGTTACTCGACGGGACAGCCTCGGGAAGCTTTCTTT.

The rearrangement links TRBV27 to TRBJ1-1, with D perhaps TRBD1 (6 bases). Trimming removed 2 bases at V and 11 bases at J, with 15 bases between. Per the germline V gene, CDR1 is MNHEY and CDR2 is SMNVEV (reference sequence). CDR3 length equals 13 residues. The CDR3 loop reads CASSLVEGGRAFF. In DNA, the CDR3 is TGTGCCAGCAGTTTAGTCGAGGGGGGGCGCGCTTTCTTT.

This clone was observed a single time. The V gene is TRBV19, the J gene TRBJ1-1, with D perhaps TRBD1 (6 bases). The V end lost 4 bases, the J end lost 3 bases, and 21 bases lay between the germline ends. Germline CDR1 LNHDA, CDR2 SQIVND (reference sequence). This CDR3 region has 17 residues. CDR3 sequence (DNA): TGTGCCAGTAGTAAGGGGGGGGCCCCCCAAGGCGACACTGAAGCTTTCTTT. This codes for CASSKGGAPQGDTEAFF.

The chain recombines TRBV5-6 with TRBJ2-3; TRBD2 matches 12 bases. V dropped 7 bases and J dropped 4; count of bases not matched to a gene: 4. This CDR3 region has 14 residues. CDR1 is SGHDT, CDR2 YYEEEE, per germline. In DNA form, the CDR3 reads TGTGCCAGCGGGACTAGCGGGTTTCCAGATACGCAGTATTTT. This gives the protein CASGTSGFPDTQYF.

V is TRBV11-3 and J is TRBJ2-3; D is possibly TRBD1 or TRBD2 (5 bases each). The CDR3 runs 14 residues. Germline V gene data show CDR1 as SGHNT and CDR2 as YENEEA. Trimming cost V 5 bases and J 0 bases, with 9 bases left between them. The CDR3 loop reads CASSAGASTDTQYF. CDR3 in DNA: TGTGCCAGCAGCGCCGGGGCTAGCACAGATACGCAGTATTTT.

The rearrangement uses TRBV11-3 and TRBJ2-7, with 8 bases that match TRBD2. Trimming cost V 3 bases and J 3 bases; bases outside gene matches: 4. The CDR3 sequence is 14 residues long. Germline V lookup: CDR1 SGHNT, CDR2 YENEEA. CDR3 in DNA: TGTGCCAGCAGCTTCGGGACTAGAAACTACGAGCAGTACTTC. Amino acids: CASSFGTRNYEQYF.